What follows describes a single T cell receptor beta chain. Its antigen is not known. V lost 2 bases, J lost 0 bases, and 11 bases lay in between. The germline V gene encodes CDR1 MNHEY and CDR2 SVGAGI. This CDR3 has 15 amino acids. This entry comes from a study of cytomegalovirus exposure and HLA in healthy donors. Study-level findings and limits: Specificity for CMV antigens was confirmed in vitro for a few of the CMV-associated chains. Most TCR sequences showed up rarely, but some public TCRs showed up in many donors.

Use of 60 Vbeta and 13 Jbeta primers characterized the PCR. Generated by immunoSEQ multiplex PCR, the TCRdb table keeps only in-frame clones and is missing some. The table lists over 95,000 clones, 74% of them singletons. This clonotype was obtained from a woman in her thirties or forties in good health and CMV-seropositive. Sequenced sample: PBMCs. The rearrangement uses TRBV6-5 and TRBJ2-7; a weak D match, TRBD1 (6 bases). The CDR3: CASSYAQGNSYEQYF. Written as DNA, the CDR3 is TGTGCCAGCAGTTACGCACAGGGAAACTCCTACGAGCAGTACTTC.